This T cell receptor beta chain was sequenced in a study of blood T cell repertoires in COVID-19. Overall study context: Whether acute or convalescent, the COVID-19 samples came from the United States, Italy and Spain. PBMCs, B-cell-depleted T cells, or T cells provided the cDNA or gDNA that made up the material.

Source study methods: Nucleated cell counts were estimated from reference gene primer amplification. Generated by immunoSEQ multiplex PCR, the TCRdb table keeps only in-frame clones and is missing some. V, J and clone size derive from that table, while D and trimming were established from the DNA sequence. The sample includes around 180,000 clones, roughly 88% seen only once; the top ten take more than 8%. This CDR3 region has 19 residues. V was cut by 0 bases and J by 7 bases, with 27 bases left in between. Germline V CDR1 and CDR2: MNHNS, SASEGT. The sample comprised peripheral blood. The chain employs TRBV6-1 and TRBJ2-5; TRBD1 is a possible D gene (7 bases). This clonotype originated in a woman of 80 years or more with acute or convalescent COVID-19. This CDR3 is CASSEAPQGVGSRGGTQYF. The CDR3 DNA sequence: TGTGCCAGCAGTGAAGCTCCCCAGGGGGTTGGTTCACGGGGAGGGACCCAGTACTTC.